This T cell receptor (beta chain) was observed in a study of blood T cell repertoires in COVID-19. The wider study: Collection of acute and convalescent COVID-19 samples took place in the United States, Italy and Spain. From T cells, B-cell-depleted T cells, or PBMCs came the material, which was cDNA or gDNA.

The CDR3 has 17 residues. CDR1 MNHNY and CDR2 SVGAGI come from the germline V gene (reference sequence). The J segment lost 5 bases and the V segment lost 5 bases, leaving 8 bases of the junction unmatched. In the authors' workflow: Estimates of nucleated cell counts were drawn from the amplification of reference gene primers. The repertoire was sequenced with immunoSEQ multiplex PCR; TCRdb's copy has only in-frame clones and lacks some. The DNA gave D and trimming, while V, J and clone size come from that table. The sample lists 150,000 to 200,000 clones, around 84% occurring once. Seattle participants joined during active infection and were tracked over time.

This chain joins TRBV6-6 and TRBJ2-1; 14 bases line up with TRBD2. The sequence came from a woman between 65 and 79 years old with COVID-19, enrolled during active disease. Sequenced: peripheral blood. The CDR3 DNA is TGTGCCAGCAGTCCGCGACTAGCGGGAGGGTCCCACAATGAGCAGTTCTTC. Translating gives CASSPRLAGGSHNEQFF.